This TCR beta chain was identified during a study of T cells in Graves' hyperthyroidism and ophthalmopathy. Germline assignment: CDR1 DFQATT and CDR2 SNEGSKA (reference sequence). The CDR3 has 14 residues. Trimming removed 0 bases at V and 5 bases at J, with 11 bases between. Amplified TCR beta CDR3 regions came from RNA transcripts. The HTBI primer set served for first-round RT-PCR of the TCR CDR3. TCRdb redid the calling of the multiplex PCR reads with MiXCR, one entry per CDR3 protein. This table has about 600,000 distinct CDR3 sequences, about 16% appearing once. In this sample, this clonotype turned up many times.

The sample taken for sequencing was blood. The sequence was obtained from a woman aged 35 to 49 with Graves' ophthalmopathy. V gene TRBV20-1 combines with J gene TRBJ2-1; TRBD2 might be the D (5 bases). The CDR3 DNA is TGCAGTGCTAGAGATGGGTCCGGGAACAATGAGCAGTTCTTC. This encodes CSARDGSGNNEQFF.